One T cell receptor (beta chain) is described in this entry. This CDR3 region has 13 residues. The V end was cut by 7 bases, the J end by 1 base, with 9 bases between. Germline-derived CDR1 and CDR2 are SNHLY and FYNNEI. These data are taken from a study of OX40 agonist ivuxolimab in advanced cancers. Assay: immunoSEQ multiplex PCR; the TCRdb copy retains only in-frame clones and omits some. The repertoire holds 40,000 to 45,000 clones, with around 87% as singletons. The receptor was derived from an adult with an advanced solid tumor such as melanoma, head and neck, liver or kidney cancer. The source material was CD4+ or CD8+ T cells sorted from blood, sampled in a trial of the OX40 agonist ivuxolimab. The chain combines TRBV2 with TRBJ2-3, with no clear D. CDR3 region: CASTAARTDTQYF. In DNA, the CDR3 is TGTGCCAGCACGGCAGCTCGCACAGATACGCAGTATTTT.